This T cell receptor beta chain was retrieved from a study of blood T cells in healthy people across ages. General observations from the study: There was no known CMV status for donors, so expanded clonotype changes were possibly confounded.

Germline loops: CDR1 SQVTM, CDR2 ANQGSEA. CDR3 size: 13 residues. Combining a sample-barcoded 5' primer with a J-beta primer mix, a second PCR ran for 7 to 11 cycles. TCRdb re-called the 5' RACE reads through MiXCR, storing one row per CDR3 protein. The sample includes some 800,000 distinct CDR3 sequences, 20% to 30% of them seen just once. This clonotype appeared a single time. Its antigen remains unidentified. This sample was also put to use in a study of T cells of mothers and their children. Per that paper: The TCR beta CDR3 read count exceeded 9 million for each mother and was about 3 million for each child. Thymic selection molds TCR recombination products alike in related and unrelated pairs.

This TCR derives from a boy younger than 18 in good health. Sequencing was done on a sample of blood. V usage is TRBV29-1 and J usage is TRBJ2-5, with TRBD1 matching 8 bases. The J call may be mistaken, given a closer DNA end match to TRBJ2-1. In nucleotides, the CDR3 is TGCAGCGTTGACACGGACAGGGATGATGAGCAGTTCTTC. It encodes CSVDTDRDDEQFF.